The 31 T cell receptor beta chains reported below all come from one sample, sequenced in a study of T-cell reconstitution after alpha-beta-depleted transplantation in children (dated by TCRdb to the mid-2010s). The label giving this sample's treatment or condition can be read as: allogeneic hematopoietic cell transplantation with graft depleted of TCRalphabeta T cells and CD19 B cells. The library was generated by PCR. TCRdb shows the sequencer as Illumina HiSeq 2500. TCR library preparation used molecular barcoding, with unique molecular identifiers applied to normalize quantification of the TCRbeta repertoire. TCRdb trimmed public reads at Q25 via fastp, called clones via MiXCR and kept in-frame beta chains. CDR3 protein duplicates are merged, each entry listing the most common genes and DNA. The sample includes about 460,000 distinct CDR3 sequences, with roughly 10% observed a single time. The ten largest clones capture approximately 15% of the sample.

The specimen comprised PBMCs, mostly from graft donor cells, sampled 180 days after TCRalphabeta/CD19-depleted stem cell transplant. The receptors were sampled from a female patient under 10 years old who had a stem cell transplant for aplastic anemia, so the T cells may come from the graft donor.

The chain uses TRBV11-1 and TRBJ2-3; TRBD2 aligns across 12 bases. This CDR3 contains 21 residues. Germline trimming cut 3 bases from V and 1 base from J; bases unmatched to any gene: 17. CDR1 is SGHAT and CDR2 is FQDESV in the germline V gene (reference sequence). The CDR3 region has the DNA TGTGCCAGCAGCTTTAGTCTCGTTGGACTAGCGGGGACGGCGGGCACAGATACGCAGTATTTT. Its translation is CASSFSLVGLAGTAGTDTQYF. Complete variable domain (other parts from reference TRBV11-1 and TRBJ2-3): EAEVAQSPRYKITEKSQAVAFWCDPISGHATLYWYRQILGQGPELLVQFQDESVVDDSQLPKDRFSAERLKGVDSTLKIQPAELGDSAMYLCASSFSLVGLAGTAGTDTQYFGPGTRLTVL.

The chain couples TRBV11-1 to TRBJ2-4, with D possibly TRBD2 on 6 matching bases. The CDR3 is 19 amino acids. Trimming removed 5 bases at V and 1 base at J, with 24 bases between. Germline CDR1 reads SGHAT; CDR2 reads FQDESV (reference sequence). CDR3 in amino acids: CASSLRLDRTPAAKNIQYF. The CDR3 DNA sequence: TGTGCCAGCAGCCTCCGACTAGACCGAACCCCCGCGGCCAAAAACATTCAGTACTTC.

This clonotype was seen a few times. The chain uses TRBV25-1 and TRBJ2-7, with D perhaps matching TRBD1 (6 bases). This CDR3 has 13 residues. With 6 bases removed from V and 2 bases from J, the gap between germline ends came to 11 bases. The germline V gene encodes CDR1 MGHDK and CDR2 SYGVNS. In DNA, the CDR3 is TGTGCCAGCAGGATGACAGGAACCTACGAGCAGTACTTC. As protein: CASRMTGTYEQYF.

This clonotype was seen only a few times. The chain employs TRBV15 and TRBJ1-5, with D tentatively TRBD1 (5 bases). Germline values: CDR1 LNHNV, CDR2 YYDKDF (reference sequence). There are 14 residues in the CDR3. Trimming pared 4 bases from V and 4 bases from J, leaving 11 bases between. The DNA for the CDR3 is TGTGCCACCAGCACCGGACATCAGAATCAGCCCCAGCATTTT. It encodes CATSTGHQNQPQHF.

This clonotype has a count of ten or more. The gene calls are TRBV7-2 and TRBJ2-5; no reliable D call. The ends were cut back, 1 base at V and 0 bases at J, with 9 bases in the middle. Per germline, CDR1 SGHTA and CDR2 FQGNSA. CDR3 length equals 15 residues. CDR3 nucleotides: TGTGCCAGCAGCTTAGTGCGCCAGCACCAAGAGACCCAGTACTTC. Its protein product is CASSLVRQHQETQYF.

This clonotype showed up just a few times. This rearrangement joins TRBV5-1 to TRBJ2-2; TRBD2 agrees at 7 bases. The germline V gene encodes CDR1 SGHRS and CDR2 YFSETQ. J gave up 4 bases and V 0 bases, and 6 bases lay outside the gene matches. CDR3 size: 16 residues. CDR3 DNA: TGCGCCAGCAGCTTGGTTCCGGGAGGAATCACCGGGGAGCTGTTTTTT. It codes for CASSLVPGGITGELFF.

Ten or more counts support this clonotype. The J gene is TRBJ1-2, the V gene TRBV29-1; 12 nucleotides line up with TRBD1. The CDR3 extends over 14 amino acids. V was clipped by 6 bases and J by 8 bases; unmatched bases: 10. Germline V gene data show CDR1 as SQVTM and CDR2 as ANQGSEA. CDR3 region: CSVRPGQGARGYTF. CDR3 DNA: TGCAGCGTGCGTCCGGGACAGGGGGCTAGGGGCTACACCTTC.

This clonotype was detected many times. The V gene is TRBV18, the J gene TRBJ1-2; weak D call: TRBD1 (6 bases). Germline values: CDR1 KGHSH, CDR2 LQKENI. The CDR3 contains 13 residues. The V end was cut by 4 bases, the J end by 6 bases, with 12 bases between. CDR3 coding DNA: TGTGCCAGCTCACGAGGGGGGATTAATGGCTACACCTTC. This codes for CASSRGGINGYTF.

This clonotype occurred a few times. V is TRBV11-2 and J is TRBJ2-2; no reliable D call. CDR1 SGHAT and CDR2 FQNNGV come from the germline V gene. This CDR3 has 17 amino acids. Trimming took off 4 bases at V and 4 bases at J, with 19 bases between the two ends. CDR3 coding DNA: TGTGCCAGCAGCTCCCTGCCGTGGCGGTCACCCACCGGGGAGCTGTTTTTT. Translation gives CASSSLPWRSPTGELFF.

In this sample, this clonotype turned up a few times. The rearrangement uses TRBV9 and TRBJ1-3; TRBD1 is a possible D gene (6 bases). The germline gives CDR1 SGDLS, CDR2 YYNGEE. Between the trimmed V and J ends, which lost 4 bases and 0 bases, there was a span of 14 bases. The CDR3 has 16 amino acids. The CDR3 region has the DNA TGTGCCAGCAGCTCCCGGACAGCCGTCTCTGGAAACACCATATATTTT. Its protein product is CASSSRTAVSGNTIYF. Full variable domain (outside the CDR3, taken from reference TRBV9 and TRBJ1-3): DSGVTQTPKHLITATGQRVTLRCSPRSGDLSVYWYQQSLDQGLQFLIQYYNGEERAKGNILERFSAQQFPDLHSELNLSSLELGDSALYFCASSSRTAVSGNTIYFGEGSWLTVV.

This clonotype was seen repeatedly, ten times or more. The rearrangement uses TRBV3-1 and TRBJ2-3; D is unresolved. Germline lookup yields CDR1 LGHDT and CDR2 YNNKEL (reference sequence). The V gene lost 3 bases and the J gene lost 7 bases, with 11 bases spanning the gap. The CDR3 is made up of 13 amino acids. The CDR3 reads CASSQAWANTQYF. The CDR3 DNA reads TGTGCCAGCAGCCAGGCCTGGGCTAATACGCAGTATTTT.

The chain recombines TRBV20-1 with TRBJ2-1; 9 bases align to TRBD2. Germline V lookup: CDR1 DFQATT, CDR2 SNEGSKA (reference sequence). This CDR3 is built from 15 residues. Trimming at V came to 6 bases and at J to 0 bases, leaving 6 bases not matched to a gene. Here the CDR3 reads CSAIGREGSYNEQFF. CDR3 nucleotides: TGCAGTGCCATAGGGCGGGAGGGCTCCTACAATGAGCAGTTCTTC.

The CDR3 nucleotides are TGTGCCAGCAGACCGGACAGGCGTAACACCATATATTTT. Its protein is CASRPDRRNTIYF. The gene calls are TRBV12-3 or TRBV12-4 and TRBJ1-3, with 7 bases fitting TRBD1. The CDR3 consists of 13 residues. The ends lost 6 bases at V and 7 bases at J; junction bases unmatched: 6.

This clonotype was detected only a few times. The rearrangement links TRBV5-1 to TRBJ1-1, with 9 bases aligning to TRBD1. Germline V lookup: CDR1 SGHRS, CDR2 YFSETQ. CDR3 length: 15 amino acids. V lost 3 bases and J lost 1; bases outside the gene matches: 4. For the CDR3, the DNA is TGCGCCAGCAGCTACTGGGACAGGGAGAACACTGAAGCTTTCTTT. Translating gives CASSYWDRENTEAFF.

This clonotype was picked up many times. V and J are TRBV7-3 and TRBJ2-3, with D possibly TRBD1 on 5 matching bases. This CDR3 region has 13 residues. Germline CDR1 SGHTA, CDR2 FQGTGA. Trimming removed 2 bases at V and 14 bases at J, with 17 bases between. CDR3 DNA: TGTGCCAGCAGCTTAGTGGACACCCGTCCCTTGTATTTT. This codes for CASSLVDTRPLYF. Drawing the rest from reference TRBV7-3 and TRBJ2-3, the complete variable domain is GAGVSQTPSNKVTEKGKYVELRCDPISGHTALYWYRQSLGQGPEFLIYFQGTGAADDSGLPNDRFFAVRPEGSVSTLKIQRTERGDSAVYLCASSLVDTRPLYFGPGTRLTVL.

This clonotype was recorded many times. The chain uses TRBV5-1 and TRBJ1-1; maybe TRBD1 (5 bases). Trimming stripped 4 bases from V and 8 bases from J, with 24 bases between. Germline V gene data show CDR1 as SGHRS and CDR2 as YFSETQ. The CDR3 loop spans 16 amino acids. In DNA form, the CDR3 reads TGCGCCAGCAGCGGAATCACGGGACTTCAGCTTCAGGAAGCTTTCTTT. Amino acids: CASSGITGLQLQEAFF.

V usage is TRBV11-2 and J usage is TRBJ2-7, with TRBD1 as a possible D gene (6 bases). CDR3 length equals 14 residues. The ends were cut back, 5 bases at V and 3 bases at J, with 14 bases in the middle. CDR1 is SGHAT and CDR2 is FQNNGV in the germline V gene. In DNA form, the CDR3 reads TGTGCCAGCAGCGCCCTACAGGGTGTCTACGAGCAGTACGTC. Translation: CASSALQGVYEQYV.

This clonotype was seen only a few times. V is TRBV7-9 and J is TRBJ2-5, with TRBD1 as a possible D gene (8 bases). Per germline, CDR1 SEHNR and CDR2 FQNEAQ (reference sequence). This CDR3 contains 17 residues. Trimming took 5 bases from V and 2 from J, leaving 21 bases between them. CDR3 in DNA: TGTGCCAGCAGCCAAGGGAGGGTGACAGGGGTACAAGAGACCCAGTACTTC. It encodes CASSQGRVTGVQETQYF.

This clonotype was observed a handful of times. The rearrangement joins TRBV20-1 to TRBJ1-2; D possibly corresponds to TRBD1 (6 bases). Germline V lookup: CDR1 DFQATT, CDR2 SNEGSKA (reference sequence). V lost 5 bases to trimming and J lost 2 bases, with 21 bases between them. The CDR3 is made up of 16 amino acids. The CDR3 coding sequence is TGCAGTGCTCCGAGGAAGTACAGGGAGCCCAACTATGGCTACACCTTC. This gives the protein CSAPRKYREPNYGYTF.

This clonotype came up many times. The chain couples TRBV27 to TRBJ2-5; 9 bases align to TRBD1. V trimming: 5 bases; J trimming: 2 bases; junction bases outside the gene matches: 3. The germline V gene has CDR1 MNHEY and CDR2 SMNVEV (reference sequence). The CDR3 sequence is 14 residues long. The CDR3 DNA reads TGTGCCAGCAGTATAGACAGGGGGCAAGAGACCCAGTACTTC. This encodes CASSIDRGQETQYF.

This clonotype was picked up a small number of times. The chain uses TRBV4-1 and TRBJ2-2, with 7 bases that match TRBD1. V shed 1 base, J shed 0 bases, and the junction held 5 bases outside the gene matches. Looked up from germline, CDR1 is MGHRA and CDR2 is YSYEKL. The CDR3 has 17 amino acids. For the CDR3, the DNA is TGCGCCAGCAGCCAAGCGTACCAGGGGGCGAACACCGGGGAGCTGTTTTTT. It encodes CASSQAYQGANTGELFF.

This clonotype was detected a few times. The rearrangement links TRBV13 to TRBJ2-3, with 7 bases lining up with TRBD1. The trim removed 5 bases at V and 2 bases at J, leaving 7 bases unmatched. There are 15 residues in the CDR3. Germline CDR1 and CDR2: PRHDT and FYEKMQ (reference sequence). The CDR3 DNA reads TGTGCCAGCAGCCGACAGGGCCACTACACAGATACGCAGTATTTT. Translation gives CASSRQGHYTDTQYF.

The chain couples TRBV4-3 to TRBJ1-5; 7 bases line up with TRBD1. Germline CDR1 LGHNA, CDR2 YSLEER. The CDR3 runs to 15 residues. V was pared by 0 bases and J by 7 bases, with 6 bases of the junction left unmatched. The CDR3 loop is CASSQDRQGSQPQHF. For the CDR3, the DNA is TGCGCCAGCAGCCAAGATAGACAGGGAAGCCAGCCCCAGCATTTT.

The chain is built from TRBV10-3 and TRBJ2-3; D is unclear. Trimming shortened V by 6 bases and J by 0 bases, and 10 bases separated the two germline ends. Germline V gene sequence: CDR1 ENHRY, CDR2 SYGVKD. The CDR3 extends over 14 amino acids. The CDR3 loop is CAISVQSSTDTQYF. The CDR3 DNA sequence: TGTGCCATCAGCGTACAGTCTAGCACAGATACGCAGTATTTT.

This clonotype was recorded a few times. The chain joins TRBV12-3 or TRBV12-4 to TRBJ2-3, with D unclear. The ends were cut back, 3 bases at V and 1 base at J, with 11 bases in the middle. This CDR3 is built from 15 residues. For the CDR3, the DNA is TGTGCCAGCAGTTTCCTCAGCAAGGGCACAGATACGCAGTATTTT. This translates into CASSFLSKGTDTQYF.

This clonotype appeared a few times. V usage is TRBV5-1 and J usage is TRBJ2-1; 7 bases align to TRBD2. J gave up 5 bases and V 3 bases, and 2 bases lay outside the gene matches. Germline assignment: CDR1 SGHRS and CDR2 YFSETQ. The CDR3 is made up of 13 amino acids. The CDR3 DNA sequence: TGCGCCAGCAGCTCGAGCGGGAACAATGAGCAGTTCTTC. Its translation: CASSSSGNNEQFF.

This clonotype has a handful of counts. DNA for the CDR3: TGTGCCAGCCAATTCAACAGGGGGGATAACTATGGCTACACCTTC. Amino acids: CASQFNRGDNYGYTF. The genes are TRBV2 and TRBJ1-2, with 8 bases matching TRBD1. J lost 1 base, V lost 8 bases, and 9 bases had no gene match. The germline CDR1 and CDR2 sequences are SNHLY and FYNNEI. CDR3 length equals 15 residues.

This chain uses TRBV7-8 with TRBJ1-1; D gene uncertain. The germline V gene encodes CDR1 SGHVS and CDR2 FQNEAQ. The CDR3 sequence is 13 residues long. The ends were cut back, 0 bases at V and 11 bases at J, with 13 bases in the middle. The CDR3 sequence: CASSLARLESAFF. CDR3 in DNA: TGTGCCAGCAGCTTAGCGCGACTGGAATCGGCTTTCTTT.

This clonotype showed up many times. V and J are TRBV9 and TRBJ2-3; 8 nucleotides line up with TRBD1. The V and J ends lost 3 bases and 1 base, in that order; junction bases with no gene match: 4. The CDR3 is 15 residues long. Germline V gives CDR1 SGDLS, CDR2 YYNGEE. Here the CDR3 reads CASSAGQVGTDTQYF. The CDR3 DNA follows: TGTGCCAGCAGCGCGGGACAGGTCGGCACAGATACGCAGTATTTT.

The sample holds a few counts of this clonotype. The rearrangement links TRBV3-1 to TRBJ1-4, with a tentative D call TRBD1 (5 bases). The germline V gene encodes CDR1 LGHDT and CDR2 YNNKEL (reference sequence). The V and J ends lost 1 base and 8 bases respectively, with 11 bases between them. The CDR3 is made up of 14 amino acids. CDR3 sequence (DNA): TGTGCCAGCAGCCAAGGAGGGGACCAGGAAAAACTGTTTTTT. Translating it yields CASSQGGDQEKLFF.

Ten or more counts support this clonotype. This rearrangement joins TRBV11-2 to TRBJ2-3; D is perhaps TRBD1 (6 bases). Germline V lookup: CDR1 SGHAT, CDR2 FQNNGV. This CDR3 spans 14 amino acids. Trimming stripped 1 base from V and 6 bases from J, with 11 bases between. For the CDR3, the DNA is TGTGCCAGCAGCTTAGTGGGGGCGTGGGATACGCAGTATTTT. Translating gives CASSLVGAWDTQYF.